This T cell receptor (beta chain) was identified in a study of blood T cell repertoires in COVID-19. Methods used by the authors: It was from reference gene primer amplification that nucleated cell counts were estimated. Clones were read by immunoSEQ multiplex PCR, and TCRdb kept only the in-frame ones, dropping some. From that table come the V and J calls and clone size; the DNA was used to work out D and trimming. The data show 250,000 or so clones, roughly 87% seen once. The CDR3 is 13 residues long. With V trimmed by 4 bases and J by 5 bases, 3 bases remained unmatched. CDR1 and CDR2 from the germline V gene are SGHAT and FQNNGV.

The sample consisted of peripheral blood. The TCR was taken from a middle-aged woman who had recovered from COVID-19. The chain employs TRBV11-2 and TRBJ1-2; 8 bases align to TRBD1. CDR3 nucleotide sequence: TGTGCCAGCAGCTCCAGACAGGGGTATGGCTACACCTTC. This translates into CASSSRQGYGYTF.